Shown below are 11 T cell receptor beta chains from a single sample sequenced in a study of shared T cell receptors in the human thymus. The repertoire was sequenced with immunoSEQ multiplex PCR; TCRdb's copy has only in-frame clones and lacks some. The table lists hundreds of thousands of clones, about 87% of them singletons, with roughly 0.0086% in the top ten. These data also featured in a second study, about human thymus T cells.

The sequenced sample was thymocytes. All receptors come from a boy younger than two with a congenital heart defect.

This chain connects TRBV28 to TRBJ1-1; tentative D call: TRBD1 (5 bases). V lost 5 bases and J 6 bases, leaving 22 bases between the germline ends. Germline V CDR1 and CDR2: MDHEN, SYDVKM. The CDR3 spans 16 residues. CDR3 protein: CASSLTTRGAWAEAFF. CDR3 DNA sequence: TGTGCCAGCAGTCTTACTACCCGTGGGGCGTGGGCTGAAGCTTTCTTT.

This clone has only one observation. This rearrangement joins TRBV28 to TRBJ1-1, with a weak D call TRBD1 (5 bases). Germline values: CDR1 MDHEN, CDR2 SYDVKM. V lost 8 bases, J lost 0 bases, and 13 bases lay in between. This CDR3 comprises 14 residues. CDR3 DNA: TGTGCCAGCCGGGGGATCCTCATGAACACTGAAGCTTTCTTT. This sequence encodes CASRGILMNTEAFF. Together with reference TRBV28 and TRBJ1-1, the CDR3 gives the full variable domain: DVKVTQSSRYLVKRTGEKVFLECVQDMDHENMFWYRQDPGLGLRLIYFSYDVKMKEKGDIPEGYSVSREKKERFSLILESASTNQTSMYLCASRGILMNTEAFFGQGTRLTVV.

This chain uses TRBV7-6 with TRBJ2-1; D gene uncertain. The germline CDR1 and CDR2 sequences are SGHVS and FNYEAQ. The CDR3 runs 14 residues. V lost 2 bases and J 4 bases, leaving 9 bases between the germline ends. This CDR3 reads CASSLPGKYNEQFF. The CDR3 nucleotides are TGTGCCAGCAGCTTACCAGGAAAATACAATGAGCAGTTCTTC.

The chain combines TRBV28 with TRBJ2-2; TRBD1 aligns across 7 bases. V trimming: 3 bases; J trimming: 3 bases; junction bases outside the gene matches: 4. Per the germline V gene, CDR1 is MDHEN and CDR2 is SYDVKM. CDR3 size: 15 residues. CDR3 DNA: TGTGCCAGCAGTTTTGGGACAGCCTACACCGGGGAGCTGTTTTTT. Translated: CASSFGTAYTGELFF.

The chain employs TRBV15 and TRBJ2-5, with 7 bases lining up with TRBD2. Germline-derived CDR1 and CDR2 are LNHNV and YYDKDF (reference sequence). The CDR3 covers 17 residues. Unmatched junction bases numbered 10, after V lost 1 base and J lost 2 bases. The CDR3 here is CATSRVKAGRGQETQYF. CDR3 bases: TGTGCCACCAGCAGAGTTAAGGCAGGGAGGGGACAAGAGACCCAGTACTTC.

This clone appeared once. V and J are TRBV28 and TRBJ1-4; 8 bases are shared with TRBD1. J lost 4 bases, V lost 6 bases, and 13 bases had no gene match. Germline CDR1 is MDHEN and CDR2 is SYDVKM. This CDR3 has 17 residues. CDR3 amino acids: CASSPKHPGQVNEKLFF. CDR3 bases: TGTGCCAGCAGCCCAAAACATCCGGGACAGGTTAATGAAAAACTGTTTTTT.

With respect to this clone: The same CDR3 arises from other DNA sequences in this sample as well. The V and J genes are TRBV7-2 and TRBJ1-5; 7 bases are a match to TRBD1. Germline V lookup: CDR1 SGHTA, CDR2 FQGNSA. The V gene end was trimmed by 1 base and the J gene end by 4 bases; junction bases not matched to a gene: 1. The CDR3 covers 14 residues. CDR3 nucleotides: TGTGCCAGCAGCTTAGGACAGGGAAATCAGCCCCAGCATTTT. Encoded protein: CASSLGQGNQPQHF.

The CDR3 DNA reads TGTGCCAGTAGTCCCGGGATACCCCCCGATGGCTACACCTTC. It specifies CASSPGIPPDGYTF. The chain employs TRBV19 and TRBJ1-2; no clear D gene. The CDR3 has 14 residues. Germline loops: CDR1 LNHDA, CDR2 SQIVND (reference sequence). V lost 5 bases to trimming and J lost 6 bases, with 16 bases between them.

CDR3 coding DNA: TGTGCCAGCAGCGTAGGACAGTACTATGGCTACACCTTC. Residues: CASSVGQYYGYTF. V and J are TRBV9 and TRBJ1-2, with TRBD1 as a possible D gene (5 bases). V was pared by 0 bases and J by 3 bases, with 6 bases between. CDR1 is SGDLS, CDR2 YYNGEE, per germline. This CDR3 is built from 13 residues.

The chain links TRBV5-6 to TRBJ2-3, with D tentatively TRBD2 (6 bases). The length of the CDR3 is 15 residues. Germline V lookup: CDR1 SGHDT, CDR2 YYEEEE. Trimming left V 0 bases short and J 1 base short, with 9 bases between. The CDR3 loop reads CASSLALARTDTQYF. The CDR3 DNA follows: TGTGCCAGCAGCTTGGCGCTAGCGCGCACAGATACGCAGTATTTT.

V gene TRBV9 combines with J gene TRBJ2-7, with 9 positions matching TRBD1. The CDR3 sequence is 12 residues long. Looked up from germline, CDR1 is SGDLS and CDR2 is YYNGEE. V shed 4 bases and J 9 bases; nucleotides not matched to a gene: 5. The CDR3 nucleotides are TGTGCCAGCAGCCGGGACAGGGAGGCGCAGTACTTC. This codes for CASSRDREAQYF.